This TCR beta chain was found in a study of T cell responses to AZD1222 COVID-19 vaccine. Study results and limitations: Spike as a whole was targeted by vaccine-associated CD4 TCRs, dominant at 160-218 and 743-854. Compared with day 0, the breadth and depth of the Spike-specific TCR repertoire rose significantly after two doses of AZD1222. Clonal diversity may have been underestimated, and the donors were mostly white British, with more females than males. It was only after the peak T cell response that any repertoires were sampled.

This table comes from immunoSEQ multiplex PCR, and its TCRdb copy is limited to in-frame clones, with some not included. The sample includes under 200,000 clones, around nine tenths seen only once; the top ten take about 3.5%. Per germline, CDR1 KGHSH and CDR2 LQKENI. The CDR3 covers 17 residues. The V end lost 3 bases, the J end lost 0 bases, and 16 bases lay between the germline ends. For this clone: Its antigen is not identified.

The starting material was peripheral blood, obtained 28 days after the second dose of the MenACWY control vaccine. The V and J genes are TRBV18 and TRBJ2-3; TRBD2 might be the D (6 bases). The origin of this receptor is an adult who received the MenACWY meningococcal vaccine as a control. In nucleotides, the CDR3 is TGTGCCAGCTCACCCCAGGGACTCTTGGGAAGCACAGATACGCAGTATTTT. Protein: CASSPQGLLGSTDTQYF.